A single sample gave rise to the 21 T cell receptor beta chains below, sequenced in a study of metastatic and nonmetastatic thyroid tumors. TCRdb re-called the PCR reads through MiXCR. The table shows roughly 20,000 clones, with approximately 15% occurring only once. No patient received treatment before thyroid surgery. The sequencing input was blood. These receptor sequences come from a male donor with papillary thyroid cancer or a benign thyroid nodule (not recorded which). Some clones in this sample may be carry-over from other donors' samples.

This clone was counted at least ten times. This rearrangement joins TRBV18 to TRBJ2-7, with D possibly being TRBD1 (5 bases). The germline CDR1 and CDR2 sequences are KGHSH and LQKENI. The ends were cut back, 5 bases at V and 1 base at J, with 21 bases in the middle. The CDR3 length is 17 residues. CDR3 nucleotides: TGTGCCAGCTCATCGTCCCTCAGGGAAGTGGGGTCCTACGAGCAGTACTTC. This sequence encodes CASSSSLREVGSYEQYF.

The chain employs TRBV18 and TRBJ2-5; the D gene is possibly TRBD2 (5 bases). Between the trimmed V and J ends, which lost 2 bases and 1 base, there was a span of 8 bases. Germline CDR1 is KGHSH and CDR2 is LQKENI. The CDR3 loop spans 14 amino acids. The CDR3 sequence is CASSPGRSQETQYF. CDR3 nucleotides: TGTGCCAGCTCACCAGGGAGAAGCCAAGAGACCCAGTACTTC.

This clone came up once. This chain uses TRBV5-1 with TRBJ1-2; D uncertain. CDR3 length equals 13 residues. Trimming left V 5 bases short and J 2 bases short, with 10 bases between. Germline V gives CDR1 SGHRS, CDR2 YFSETQ. In DNA, the CDR3 is TGCGCCAGCAGTTTCAGTTCAAACTATGGCTACACCTTC. It is translated as CASSFSSNYGYTF.

By share, this clone ranks as medium-sized. CDR3 sequence (DNA): TGTGCCAGCAGTTTAGTAGCTGGCGCCACCGGGGAGCTGTTTTTT. It yields the protein CASSLVAGATGELFF. This chain joins TRBV6-2 or TRBV6-3 and TRBJ2-2; D is uncertain. The CDR3 covers 15 residues. V was pared by 4 bases and J by 4 bases, with 13 bases between. Germline CDR1 MNHEY, CDR2 SVGEGT.

This clone was seen at least ten times. The sample carries other DNA sequences with the same CDR3. J is TRBJ2-5 and V is TRBV28; 11 bases match TRBD2. The CDR3 has 17 amino acids. The germline V gene encodes CDR1 MDHEN and CDR2 SYDVKM. V lost 1 base and J lost 4; bases outside the gene matches: 8. CDR3 DNA sequence: TGTGCCAGCAGTTTATTAGGGCTAGCGGGAGGTAGAGAGACCCAGTACTTC. This encodes CASSLLGLAGGRETQYF.

This clone was counted ten times or more. This chain joins TRBV3-1 and TRBJ2-5; tentatively, D is TRBD2 (6 bases). Between the trimmed V and J ends, which lost 3 bases and 7 bases, there was a span of 18 bases. CDR1 and CDR2 (germline): LGHDT, YNNKEL (reference sequence). CDR3 length: 15 amino acids. The CDR3 nucleotides are TGTGCCAGCAGCCAGGAGGGGAGCGCGAGAGGGACCCAGTACTTC. Encoded protein: CASSQEGSARGTQYF.

This clone showed up many times. The chain is built from TRBV28 and TRBJ2-3; tentatively, D is TRBD2 (6 bases). Germline CDR1 is MDHEN and CDR2 is SYDVKM. Trimming left V 1 base short and J 0 bases short, with 11 bases between. This CDR3 is 16 amino acids long. The CDR3 DNA follows: TGTGCCAGCAGTTTATTGGGGGGAACTAGCACAGATACGCAGTATTTT. Residues: CASSLLGGTSTDTQYF.

The CDR3 loop reads CASSSNNLRYKNIQYF. The CDR3 nucleotides are TGTGCCAGCAGCTCCAACAATCTGAGGTACAAAAACATTCAGTACTTC. J is TRBJ2-4 and V is TRBV7-3, with D unresolved. V gave up 4 bases and J gave up 3 bases, with 16 bases separating them. The CDR3 loop spans 16 amino acids. Germline CDR1 reads SGHTA; CDR2 reads FQGTGA. Using reference TRBV7-3 and TRBJ2-4 for the parts outside the CDR3, the full variable domain is GAGVSQTPSNKVTEKGKYVELRCDPISGHTALYWYRQSLGQGPEFLIYFQGTGAADDSGLPNDRFFAVRPEGSVSTLKIQRTERGDSAVYLCASSSNNLRYKNIQYFGAGTRLSVL.

The chain joins TRBV30 to TRBJ1-2; no clear D. CDR3 length equals 14 residues. V lost 2 bases, J lost 5 bases, and 15 bases lay in between. CDR1 is GTSNPN and CDR2 is SVGIG in the germline V gene (reference sequence). CDR3 in amino acids: CAWSRMRRNYGYTF. The DNA of the CDR3 is TGTGCCTGGAGTCGCATGAGGCGGAATTATGGCTACACCTTC. Using reference TRBV30 and TRBJ1-2 for the parts outside the CDR3, the full variable domain is SQTIHQWPATLVQPVGSPLSLECTVEGTSNPNLYWYRQAAGRGLQLLFYSVGIGQISSEVPQNLSASRPQDRQFILSSKKLLLSDSGFYLCAWSRMRRNYGYTFGSGTRLTVV.

This clone was recorded at least ten times. This chain joins TRBV24-1 and TRBJ2-7; no reliable D call. The V end was cut by 1 base, the J end by 2 bases, with 5 bases between. The V gene's germline CDR1 is KGHDR and CDR2 SFDVKD. This CDR3 spans 13 amino acids. CDR3 amino acids: CATSDFGTYEQYF. In DNA, the CDR3 is TGTGCCACCAGTGATTTTGGGACCTACGAGCAGTACTTC.

This clone was found many times. This chain links TRBV10-3 with TRBJ1-1, with D perhaps matching TRBD1 (5 bases). The CDR3 runs to 17 residues. Trimming took 4 bases from V and 1 from J, leaving 19 bases between them. Per germline, CDR1 ENHRY and CDR2 SYGVKD. CDR3 sequence (DNA): TGTGCCATCAGTGCCGAGGGACGCCTAAACTCGAACACTGAAGCTTTCTTT. Its translation is CAISAEGRLNSNTEAFF.

Many counts were recorded for this clone. The chain uses TRBV7-3 and TRBJ2-3, with 9 bases matching TRBD2. CDR3 length equals 15 residues. J gave up 5 bases and V 2 bases, and 5 bases lay outside the gene matches. In germline, CDR1 is SGHTA, CDR2 FQGTGA. CDR3 protein: CASSLRGRERDTQYF. CDR3 in DNA: TGTGCCAGCAGCTTACGCGGGAGGGAGAGAGATACGCAGTATTTT.

This clone is deemed medium-sized (0.01 to 0.1%). The chain couples TRBV28 to TRBJ2-1; tentative D call: TRBD1 (6 bases). The ends were cut back, 1 base at V and 3 bases at J, with 25 bases in the middle. The CDR3 runs to 20 residues. Germline CDR1 reads MDHEN; CDR2 reads SYDVKM. The CDR3 spells CASSLSHSTPQGLYYNEQFF. The CDR3 nucleotides are TGTGCCAGCAGTTTATCCCATAGTACTCCCCAGGGGTTATACTACAATGAGCAGTTCTTC. Variable domain in full (rest from reference TRBV28 and TRBJ2-1): DVKVTQSSRYLVKRTGEKVFLECVQDMDHENMFWYRQDPGLGLRLIYFSYDVKMKEKGDIPEGYSVSREKKERFSLILESASTNQTSMYLCASSLSHSTPQGLYYNEQFFGPGTRLTVL.

This clone was observed many times. The chain combines TRBV7-9 with TRBJ2-1; D may match TRBD1 or TRBD2 (5 bases each). The CDR3 is made up of 16 amino acids. The germline V and J ends were trimmed by 5 bases and 6 bases, with 20 bases remaining between them. CDR1 SEHNR and CDR2 FQNEAQ come from the germline V gene (reference sequence). The CDR3 sequence is CASSPGTLGWGNEQFF. The CDR3 nucleotides read TGTGCCAGCAGCCCCGGGACCCTCGGGTGGGGCAATGAGCAGTTCTTC.

This clone came up many times. The chain combines TRBV28 with TRBJ2-7, with a weak D call TRBD2 (6 bases). V was pared by 2 bases and J by 3 bases, with 11 bases between. This CDR3 spans 14 amino acids. Germline CDR1 and CDR2: MDHEN and SYDVKM. The CDR3 coding sequence is TGTGCCAGCAGTTTAGCGGGACTGAACTACGAGCAGTACTTC. The encoded protein is CASSLAGLNYEQYF.

This clone was detected many times. V and J are TRBV28 and TRBJ2-6; D uncertain. CDR1 MDHEN and CDR2 SYDVKM come from the germline V gene. The ends were cut back, 6 bases at V and 0 bases at J, with 12 bases in the middle. The CDR3 spans 16 residues. CDR3 coding DNA: TGTGCCAGCAGGAGCGTCAGATCCTCTGGGGCCAACGTCCTGACTTTC. This encodes CASRSVRSSGANVLTF.

Ten or more counts support this clone. This chain links TRBV5-1 with TRBJ1-1; no clear D. The V end was cut by 5 bases, the J end by 2 bases, with 16 bases between. Germline V CDR1 and CDR2: SGHRS, YFSETQ. The CDR3 runs to 15 residues. The CDR3 loop reads CASRTIPLENTEAFF. The CDR3 DNA reads TGCGCCAGCAGGACCATCCCGCTGGAAAACACTGAAGCTTTCTTT.

This clone was recorded at least ten times. V and J are TRBV20-1 and TRBJ2-4; D perhaps matches TRBD1 (5 bases). V lost 7 bases, J lost 4 bases, and 17 bases lay in between. The CDR3 has 14 residues. The germline V gene has CDR1 DFQATT and CDR2 SNEGSKA (reference sequence). Here the CDR3 reads CSGALLGAKNIQYF. CDR3 DNA sequence: TGCAGTGGGGCCCTTCTAGGGGCTAAAAACATTCAGTACTTC.

The chain joins TRBV6-1 to TRBJ2-7; 11 bases match TRBD1. CDR3 size: 15 residues. CDR1 MNHNS and CDR2 SASEGT come from the germline V gene. V gave up 6 bases and J gave up 4 bases; unmatched junction bases: 8. CDR3 amino acids: CASREGQGVKYEQYF. The DNA for the CDR3 is TGTGCCAGCAGGGAGGGACAGGGGGTGAAGTACGAGCAGTACTTC.

This clone has at least ten counts. The chain combines TRBV7-7 with TRBJ2-1; 15 bases map to TRBD2. The CDR3 totals 19 residues. Unmatched junction bases numbered 14, after V lost 6 bases and J lost 5 bases. Germline CDR1 reads SSHAT; CDR2 reads FNYEAQ (reference sequence). The CDR3 protein is CASSQQPGLAGGRNNEQFF. The CDR3, as DNA: TGTGCCAGCAGTCAACAACCGGGACTAGCGGGAGGAAGAAACAATGAGCAGTTCTTC.

This clone was observed many times. The J gene is TRBJ2-7, the V gene TRBV2; D unresolved. The length of the CDR3 is 12 residues. V gave up 6 bases and J gave up 6 bases, with 12 bases separating them. Germline-derived CDR1 and CDR2 are SNHLY and FYNNEI. The CDR3 region is CASSGNSPEQYF. The DNA of the CDR3 is TGTGCCAGCAGCGGTAATTCCCCCGAGCAGTACTTC.